What follows are 28 T cell receptor beta chains derived from one specimen sequenced in a study of T cell responses to AZD1222 COVID-19 vaccine (dated by TCRdb to about 2021). The receptor library was made with the immunoSEQ multiplex PCR assay. This immuneACCESS table, as held by TCRdb, lists in-frame sequences with V and J called but not all clones. Of the missing ones, under half trace to an unresolved V gene in checked studies; the others have no known cause. Counted in this sample were 70,000 to 95,000 clones; roughly 89% of them appeared once. The biggest ten clones account for about 5% of the sample. Explained via the paper, the time point label denotes: about 28 days (+/-7) after the second vaccine dose. The sample consisted of peripheral blood, taken 28 days after the second AZD1222 dose. These receptors all stem from an adult who received the AZD1222 COVID-19 vaccine.

The rearrangement joins TRBV4-2 to TRBJ1-5; a weak D match, TRBD1 (5 bases). CDR1 and CDR2 (germline): LGHNA, YNFKEQ. The CDR3 has 16 residues. Trimming took off 4 bases at V and 3 bases at J, with 16 bases between the two ends. This chain's CDR3 is CASSPRVGGVNQPQHF. The CDR3 bases are TGTGCCAGCAGCCCCCGCGTCGGGGGAGTCAATCAGCCCCAGCATTTT.

This clone showed up just once. This chain connects TRBV6-5 to TRBJ2-7, with D possibly being TRBD1 (6 bases). The CDR3 is made up of 13 amino acids. The V and J ends lost 8 bases and 2 bases respectively, with 13 bases between them. Looked up from germline, CDR1 is MNHEY and CDR2 is SVGAGI. The CDR3 nucleotides are TGTGCCAGCCACAGGGTTGGTACCTACGAGCAGTACTTC. Encoded protein: CASHRVGTYEQYF.

This chain uses TRBV12-5 with TRBJ2-5; the D is unclear. Trimming left V 1 base short and J 1 base short, with 10 bases between. The CDR3 length is 15 residues. In germline, CDR1 is LGHNT, CDR2 FRNRAP. CDR3 nucleotides: TGTGCTAGTGGTTTGGGATCAGGCCTCCAAGAGACCCAGTACTTC. As protein: CASGLGSGLQETQYF. Together with reference TRBV12-5 and TRBJ2-5, the CDR3 gives the full variable domain: DARVTQTPRHKVTEMGQEVTMRCQPILGHNTVFWYRQTMMQGLELLAYFRNRAPLDDSGMPKDRFSAEMPDATLATLKIQPSEPRDSAVYFCASGLGSGLQETQYFGPGTRLLVL.

This rearrangement joins TRBV5-1 to TRBJ2-7; D is unclear. The CDR3 covers 15 residues. Per germline, CDR1 SGHRS and CDR2 YFSETQ. Trimming shortened V by 0 bases and J by 0 bases, and 10 bases separated the two germline ends. CDR3 protein: CASSLGEASSYEQYF. For the CDR3, the DNA is TGCGCCAGCAGCTTGGGAGAGGCGAGCTCCTACGAGCAGTACTTC.

The chain recombines TRBV6-5 with TRBJ1-1; D gene ambiguous. Trimming took 7 bases from V and 1 from J, leaving 10 bases between them. CDR1 MNHEY and CDR2 SVGAGI come from the germline V gene. The CDR3 is 13 amino acids. The CDR3 nucleotides read TGTGCCAGCAAGGGCTGGCAGAACACTGAAGCTTTCTTT. Protein product: CASKGWQNTEAFF.

The chain carries TRBV12-3 or TRBV12-4 and TRBJ2-7; TRBD2 might be the D (5 bases). The V and J ends lost 3 bases and 7 bases respectively, with 10 bases between them. The CDR3 spans 12 residues. For the CDR3, the DNA is TGTGCCAGCAGTTTTGGCACGGGGGAGCAGTACTTC. This sequence encodes CASSFGTGEQYF.

In the case of this clone: The sample contains more than one DNA sequence encoding this CDR3. This chain uses TRBV5-1 with TRBJ1-1; D gene unclear. CDR1 is SGHRS and CDR2 is YFSETQ in the germline V gene. This CDR3 contains 14 residues. Trimming took 0 bases from V and 1 from J, leaving 7 bases between them. For the CDR3, the DNA is TGCGCCAGCAGCTTGGTCGCAGGGAACACTGAAGCTTTCTTT. Protein product: CASSLVAGNTEAFF. Full variable domain (missing parts from reference TRBV5-1 and TRBJ1-1): KAGVTQTPRYLIKTRGQQVTLSCSPISGHRSVSWYQQTPGQGLQFLFEYFSETQRNKGNFPGRFSGRQFSNSRSEMNVSTLELGDSALYLCASSLVAGNTEAFFGQGTRLTVV.

This sequence joins TRBV3-1 (or the pseudogene TRBV3-2) and TRBJ1-2; the D gene is possibly TRBD1 (6 bases). The CDR3 totals 15 residues. Germline CDR1 and CDR2: LGHDT and YNNKEL (reference sequence). V lost 4 bases and J lost 8, with 20 bases in between. CDR3 nucleotide sequence: TGTGCCAGCAGCCTCCGGCTGGGGGGCGTAGGGGGCTACACCTTC. Residues: CASSLRLGGVGGYTF.

V gene TRBV29-1 combines with J gene TRBJ2-5; 7 bases agree with TRBD2. The CDR3 length is 15 residues. Germline V gives CDR1 SQVTM, CDR2 ANQGSEA. V shed 7 bases and J 1 base; nucleotides not matched to a gene: 12. The CDR3 nucleotides are TGCAGCGGGGGGGGTGCACCCGGATTCCAAGAGACCCAGTACTTC. It codes for CSGGGAPGFQETQYF.

Comment on this clone: A read error may produce the germline difference seen at one junction end. V gene TRBV6-5 combines with J gene TRBJ1-1; 7 bases fit TRBD1. From germline, CDR1 is MNHEY and CDR2 SVGAGI. CDR3 length: 15 residues. The CDR3 DNA is TGTGCCAGCAGTGACTCGGGACAGTCCAACACTGAAGCTTTCTTT. Protein sequence: CASSDSGQSNTEAFF.

V and J are TRBV30 and TRBJ2-3; D is unclear. Germline V gives CDR1 GTSNPN, CDR2 SVGIG (reference sequence). The V gene lost 0 bases and the J gene lost 3 bases, with 7 bases spanning the gap. The CDR3 length is 13 residues. The CDR3 coding sequence is TGTGCCTGGAGTGTATATGTGACAGATACGCAGTATTTT. Protein product: CAWSVYVTDTQYF.

The rearrangement uses TRBV6-5 and TRBJ1-2, with TRBD1 identical over 7 bases. The CDR3 covers 15 residues. From germline, CDR1 is MNHEY and CDR2 SVGAGI. V was clipped by 0 bases and J by 7 bases; unmatched bases: 8. The CDR3, as DNA: TGTGCCAGCAGTTACTCCGGTAGGGCAGGGGGTGGCTACACCTTC. This codes for CASSYSGRAGGGYTF.

The V and J genes are TRBV5-7 and TRBJ1-5; D is undetermined. TRBV5-7 is classed as an ORF, of uncertain function. V was trimmed by 2 bases and J by 0 bases, leaving 12 bases between them. This CDR3 comprises 16 residues. CDR3 DNA: TGTGCCAGCAGCTTAGGTCAGACGAATAGCAATCAGCCCCAGCATTTT. Its protein is CASSLGQTNSNQPQHF.

The chain joins TRBV5-1 to TRBJ2-2; maybe TRBD2 (5 bases). Deletions cut 4 bases from V and 6 bases from J, with 16 bases between. The CDR3 has 15 residues. Germline CDR1 is SGHRS and CDR2 is YFSETQ. In DNA, the CDR3 is TGCGCCAGCAGCCGACTGGGTAGCGAGGCCGGGGAGCTGTTTTTT. Its protein product is CASSRLGSEAGELFF.

There are a few counts of this clone. The rearrangement joins TRBV7-2 to TRBJ1-3; TRBD1 aligns across 7 bases. This CDR3 has 14 amino acids. The J segment lost 5 bases and the V segment lost 5 bases, leaving 6 bases of the junction unmatched. Germline V lookup: CDR1 SGHTA, CDR2 FQGNSA. The CDR3 sequence is CASSDRTGRNTIYF. The CDR3 DNA is TGTGCCAGCAGCGATAGGACAGGAAGAAACACCATATATTTT.

The chain is built from TRBV7-2 and TRBJ2-7, with 9 bases fitting TRBD2. The V segment lost 4 bases and the J segment 3 bases; nucleotides outside the gene matches: 16. This CDR3 has 18 amino acids. Germline V CDR1 and CDR2: SGHTA, FQGNSA. CDR3 amino acids: CASSSMGLALGEGYEQYF. CDR3 DNA: TGTGCCAGCAGCTCGATGGGACTAGCTCTCGGAGAGGGCTACGAGCAGTACTTC.

The chain has TRBV5-5 and TRBJ2-7, with 8 bases fitting TRBD1. The CDR3 totals 17 residues. Looked up from germline, CDR1 is SGHKS and CDR2 is YYEKEE (reference sequence). V gave up 3 bases and J gave up 1 base; unmatched junction bases: 12. The CDR3 protein is CASSYYPPGQGSYEQYF. The CDR3 region has the DNA TGTGCCAGCAGCTACTATCCTCCCGGACAGGGTTCCTACGAGCAGTACTTC. Looking up the rest from reference TRBV5-5 and TRBJ2-7 gives the full variable domain: DAGVTQSPTHLIKTRGQQVTLRCSPISGHKSVSWYQQVLGQGPQFIFQYYEKEERGRGNFPDRFSARQFPNYSSELNVNALLLGDSALYLCASSYYPPGQGSYEQYFGPGTRLTVT.

This chain links TRBV4-1 with TRBJ1-1, with TRBD1 as a possible D gene (5 bases). The CDR3 contains 15 residues. The germline V gene encodes CDR1 MGHRA and CDR2 YSYEKL. The germline V and J ends were trimmed by 0 bases and 4 bases, with 12 bases remaining between them. As DNA, the CDR3 is TGCGCCAGCAGCCAAGATGAGGGGTTGGCCACTGAAGCTTTCTTT. Its translation: CASSQDEGLATEAFF.

The rearrangement joins TRBV5-1 to TRBJ2-7; 7 bases agree with TRBD2. Trimming cost V 4 bases and J 3 bases; bases outside gene matches: 7. The CDR3 contains 14 residues. The germline V gene encodes CDR1 SGHRS and CDR2 YFSETQ. In nucleotides, the CDR3 is TGCGCCAGCAGCGCCACCGGGGAGGGCTACGAGCAGTACTTC. Its protein is CASSATGEGYEQYF.

The chain couples TRBV13 to TRBJ2-7; D tentatively reads TRBD1 or TRBD2 (5 bases each). From germline, CDR1 is PRHDT and CDR2 FYEKMQ (reference sequence). This CDR3 region has 14 residues. Between the trimmed V and J ends, which lost 5 bases and 2 bases, there was a span of 13 bases. The CDR3 here is CASSPNRGPYEQYF. CDR3 in DNA: TGTGCCAGCAGCCCCAACCGGGGACCCTACGAGCAGTACTTC.

This chain uses TRBV5-1 with TRBJ1-6, with 8 bases that match TRBD1. The CDR3 runs to 14 residues. V was clipped by 3 bases and J by 5 bases; unmatched bases: 1. Germline CDR1 and CDR2: SGHRS and YFSETQ. CDR3 sequence reads: CASSSGGNNSPLHF. DNA of the CDR3: TGCGCCAGCAGCTCAGGGGGCAATAATTCACCCCTCCACTTT.

The chain combines TRBV10-3 with TRBJ1-2; 10 positions match TRBD1. Germline V gives CDR1 ENHRY, CDR2 SYGVKD. J was trimmed by 4 bases and V by 10 bases; bases with no gene match: 12. The CDR3 sequence is 15 residues long. The CDR3 DNA is TGTGCCAGCAATCAAGGACAGGGGGGAACCTATGGCTACACCTTC. Its translation: CASNQGQGGTYGYTF.

The rearrangement links TRBV18 to TRBJ1-3; 8 nucleotides agree with TRBD1. V shed 1 base, J shed 4 bases, and the junction held 6 bases outside the gene matches. This CDR3 has 16 amino acids. CDR1 is KGHSH, CDR2 LQKENI, per germline. The CDR3 region has the DNA TGTGCCAGCTCACCACAGGGACAGGTCGGAGGAAACACCATATATTTT. It translates to CASSPQGQVGGNTIYF.

The V call is TRBV2, the J call TRBJ1-6; D unclear. Per germline, CDR1 SNHLY and CDR2 FYNNEI. The CDR3 loop spans 13 amino acids. Deletions cut 8 bases from V and 8 bases from J, with 13 bases between. CDR3 sequence: CASYSDGDSPLHF. The CDR3 coding sequence is TGTGCCAGCTACAGCGATGGTGATTCACCCCTCCACTTT.

The chain links TRBV3-1 (or the pseudogene TRBV3-2) to TRBJ2-5; D perhaps matches TRBD2 (5 bases). V dropped 4 bases and J dropped 5 bases, with 11 bases sitting between them. The CDR3 is 13 residues long. The germline CDR1 and CDR2 sequences are LGHDT and YNNKEL (reference sequence). CDR3 sequence (DNA): TGTGCCAGCAGCCGCCTAACGGGGGAGACCCAGTACTTC. Translation gives CASSRLTGETQYF.

The chain employs TRBV27 and TRBJ2-1, with D possibly TRBD2 on 6 matching bases. V shed 6 bases and J shed 3 bases, with 9 bases lying between them. Germline CDR1 and CDR2: MNHEY and SMNVEV (reference sequence). The CDR3 is 13 amino acids. In nucleotides, the CDR3 is TGTGCCAGCAGGCGGGACGGCTACAATGAGCAGTTCTTC. Amino acids: CASRRDGYNEQFF.

The chain employs TRBV6-5 and TRBJ2-1, with 11 bases that match TRBD2. Germline V gives CDR1 MNHEY, CDR2 SVGAGI. This CDR3 spans 15 amino acids. V lost 6 bases and J lost 9; bases outside the gene matches: 10. The CDR3 sequence is CASSSSGGPRGEQFF. The CDR3 nucleotides read TGTGCCAGCAGCTCTAGCGGGGGGCCTAGAGGTGAGCAGTTCTTC.

V and J are TRBV3-1 (or the pseudogene TRBV3-2) and TRBJ1-4; the D is unclear. This CDR3 has 16 amino acids. Trimming removed 4 bases from V and 6 bases from J, with 18 bases in between. Germline V gene data show CDR1 as LGHDT and CDR2 as YNNKEL (reference sequence). CDR3 loop: CASSPHDLGSDEKLFF. In DNA form, the CDR3 reads TGTGCCAGCAGCCCTCACGACCTAGGGTCCGATGAAAAACTGTTTTTT.